Below, 12 T cell receptor beta chains from the same sample are listed, as sequenced in a study of T cells in Graves' hyperthyroidism and ophthalmopathy. TCR beta CDR3 regions were amplified from RNA transcripts. When the TCR CDR3 underwent first-round RT-PCR, the HTBI primer set was used. MiXCR, run by TCRdb on the multiplex PCR reads, gives a single entry per CDR3 protein. This table has 700,000 or so distinct CDR3 sequences, about a sixth appearing once. The sample was blood. The receptor source for this set is a man aged 18-30 years with Graves' hyperthyroidism.

The table lists this clonotype with many counts. This chain connects TRBV6-1 to TRBJ1-1, with D tentatively TRBD1 (5 bases). Germline V gene sequence: CDR1 MNHNS, CDR2 SASEGT. The length of the CDR3 is 14 residues. V gave up 5 bases and J gave up 3 bases, with 13 bases separating them. As DNA, the CDR3 is TGTGCCAGCAGTCCGACTGGGACGTACACTGAAGCTTTCTTT. Its translation: CASSPTGTYTEAFF.

The table lists this clonotype with many counts. The chain uses TRBV7-2 and TRBJ2-1, with 9 bases fitting TRBD1. The V gene end was trimmed by 5 bases and the J gene end by 4 bases; junction bases not matched to a gene: 6. CDR3 length: 15 amino acids. Per the germline V gene, CDR1 is SGHTA and CDR2 is FQGNSA. The CDR3 here is CASSPPGQGYNEQFF. The DNA for the CDR3 is TGTGCCAGCAGCCCACCGGGACAGGGATACAATGAGCAGTTCTTC.

The chain has TRBV9 and TRBJ2-1, with 13 positions matching TRBD2. The germline gives CDR1 SGDLS, CDR2 YYNGEE. The CDR3 runs 18 residues. With V trimmed by 3 bases and J by 1 base, 7 bases remained unmatched. The CDR3, as DNA: TGTGCCAGCAGCGGAGAAGGACTAGCGGGAGCTTCCTACAATGAGCAGTTCTTC. Amino acid sequence: CASSGEGLAGASYNEQFF.

There are many counts of this clonotype. The chain is built from TRBV11-1 and TRBJ2-7; 8 nucleotides agree with TRBD1. The J segment lost 4 bases and the V segment lost 4 bases, leaving 6 bases of the junction unmatched. The CDR3 length is 14 residues. Germline loops: CDR1 SGHAT, CDR2 FQDESV (reference sequence). The DNA for the CDR3 is TGTGCCAGCAGCTCCGGACAGGGATTTTACGAGCAGTACTTC. Amino acids: CASSSGQGFYEQYF.

This clonotype was counted ten times or more. CDR3 nucleotides: TGTGCCAGCAGCGACGTACGGCAAGAGACCCAGTACTTC. It is translated as CASSDVRQETQYF. The rearrangement joins TRBV7-8 to TRBJ2-5; D is ambiguous. V lost 5 bases and J lost 2, with 9 bases in between. The CDR3 has 13 residues. The V gene's germline CDR1 is SGHVS and CDR2 FQNEAQ.

There are many counts of this clonotype. This chain connects TRBV28 to TRBJ2-3; possibly TRBD2 for D (6 bases). The V end lost 4 bases, the J end lost 5 bases, and 19 bases lay between the germline ends. The length of the CDR3 is 16 residues. Germline V gene sequence: CDR1 MDHEN, CDR2 SYDVKM. CDR3 coding DNA: TGTGCCAGCAGTTCCTTTCGGAGGGAGGCTGGAGATACGCAGTATTTT. This encodes CASSSFRREAGDTQYF.

The chain has TRBV27 and TRBJ1-1, with D tentatively TRBD1 (5 bases). The germline V gene has CDR1 MNHEY and CDR2 SMNVEV (reference sequence). The CDR3 is 13 residues long. V lost 4 bases to trimming and J lost 6 bases, with 12 bases between them. CDR3 sequence: CASSSERGPEAFF. CDR3 coding DNA: TGTGCCAGCAGTTCCGAGAGGGGTCCTGAAGCTTTCTTT.

CDR3 in amino acids: CASSPSRANEKLFF. CDR3 bases: TGCGCCAGCAGCCCATCCAGGGCTAATGAAAAACTGTTTTTT. This chain links TRBV5-1 with TRBJ1-4; maybe TRBD1 (5 bases). CDR3 length equals 14 residues. Per germline, CDR1 SGHRS and CDR2 YFSETQ. Trimming left V 4 bases short and J 3 bases short, with 10 bases between.

In its sample, this clonotype was seen many times. This chain links TRBV12-3 or TRBV12-4 with TRBJ1-2, with D possibly being TRBD1 (6 bases). V gave up 6 bases and J gave up 2 bases, with 10 bases separating them. The CDR3 has 13 residues. This CDR3 is CASSPDRNYGYTF. DNA of the CDR3: TGTGCCAGCAGCCCCGACAGGAACTATGGCTACACCTTC.

At least ten counts were recorded for this clonotype. This sequence joins TRBV27 and TRBJ2-3, with 9 bases lining up with TRBD2. Per the germline V gene, CDR1 is MNHEY and CDR2 is SMNVEV (reference sequence). V lost 6 bases, J lost 4 bases, and 11 bases stayed unmatched. The CDR3 length is 16 residues. In DNA, the CDR3 is TGTGCCAGCAGCCGAATTAGCGGGAGAGGTTCAGATACGCAGTATTTT. It encodes CASSRISGRGSDTQYF.

This clonotype occurred many times. V is TRBV18 and J is TRBJ2-5; no clear D gene. Deletions cut 2 bases from V and 4 bases from J, with 8 bases between. Germline CDR1 is KGHSH and CDR2 is LQKENI. This CDR3 spans 13 amino acids. The CDR3 nucleotides read TGTGCCAGCTCACCAGATTCTGGAGAGACCCAGTACTTC. The encoded protein is CASSPDSGETQYF.

Concerning this clonotype: One junction end does not reproduce the germline sequence, and a read error may be involved. CDR3 sequence (DNA): TGTGCCAGCAGTGCTCAGGGGGCCGCTTTCTCCTACAAGCAGTACTTC. Protein: CASSAQGAAFSYKQYF. The chain couples TRBV2 to TRBJ2-7, with 8 bases matching TRBD1. Germline V gene data show CDR1 as SNHLY and CDR2 as FYNNEI. The CDR3 consists of 16 residues.